This record covers a single T cell receptor (beta chain). The sample has other DNA sequences that encode this CDR3 too. These data are taken from a study of blood T cell repertoires in COVID-19. Looking at the study overall: Samples of COVID-19 (acute and convalescent) were obtained from the United States, Italy and Spain.

Only in-frame clones appear in the TCRdb table, and some are missing; sequencing was by immunoSEQ multiplex PCR. This sample has some 98,000 clones, with about four fifths found just once. This CDR3 is 13 amino acids long. CDR1 is SGHRS, CDR2 YFSETQ, per germline. V lost 0 bases and J lost 3, with 7 bases in between. Sequencing was carried out using peripheral blood. The receptor's source is a human donor in a cohort sampled during active COVID-19. J is TRBJ2-7 and V is TRBV5-1; weak D call: TRBD2 (6 bases). The CDR3 nucleotides read TGCGCCAGCAGCTTGGTGGGGGGCTACGAGCAGTACTTC. This gives the protein CASSLVGGYEQYF. Filled out from reference TRBV5-1 and TRBJ2-7, the complete variable domain reads KAGVTQTPRYLIKTRGQQVTLSCSPISGHRSVSWYQQTPGQGLQFLFEYFSETQRNKGNFPGRFSGRQFSNSRSEMNVSTLELGDSALYLCASSLVGGYEQYFGPGTRLTVT.